This T cell receptor (beta chain) was captured in a study of graft-versus-host responses after intestinal transplantation. Notes on the study in general: Early after transplant, HvG clones declined as circulating GvH clones peaked. Elevated graft-versus-host to host-versus-graft clonal ratios in allografts were recorded for patients with graft-donor T cell macrochimerism.

The table came from immunoSEQ multiplex PCR; TCRdb's copy has only in-frame clones and leaves some out. The sample has some 39,000 clones; roughly 96% are singletons. CDR1 and CDR2 (germline): SGHAT, FQNNGV. CDR3 length: 18 residues. With V trimmed by 1 base and J by 2 bases, 9 bases remained unmatched. Regarding this clone: Its antigen is as yet unknown.

The rearrangement joins TRBV11-2 to TRBJ2-3; 10 positions agree with TRBD2. The receptor comes from a human donor who was the organ donor for an intestinal transplant. The source material was unstimulated CD8+ T cells sorted from spleen or lymph node cells, sampled before transplant. The chain's CDR3 is CASSLAFGLAEYTDTQYF. The CDR3 nucleotides read TGTGCCAGCAGCTTAGCCTTCGGACTAGCGGAGTACACAGATACGCAGTATTTT.